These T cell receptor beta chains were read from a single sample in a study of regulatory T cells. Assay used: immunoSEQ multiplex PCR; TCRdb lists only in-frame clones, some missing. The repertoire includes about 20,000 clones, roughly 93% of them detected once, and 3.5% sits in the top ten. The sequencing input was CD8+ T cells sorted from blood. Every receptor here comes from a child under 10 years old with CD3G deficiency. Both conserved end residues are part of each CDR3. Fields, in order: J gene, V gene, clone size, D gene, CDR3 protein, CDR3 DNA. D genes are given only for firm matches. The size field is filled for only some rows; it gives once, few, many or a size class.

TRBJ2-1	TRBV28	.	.	CASSPGYNEQFF	TGTGCCAGCAGTCCGGGGTACAATGAGCAGTTCTTC
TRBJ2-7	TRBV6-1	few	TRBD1	CASSEIGTGRNEQYF	TGTGCCAGCAGTGAAATAGGGACAGGGAGGAACGAGCAGTACTTC
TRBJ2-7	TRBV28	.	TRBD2	CASSFGSGSGYEQYF	TGTGCCAGCAGTTTCGGTAGCGGGAGCGGGTACGAGCAGTACTTC
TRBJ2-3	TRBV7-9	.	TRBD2	CASSFVVAGGTDTQYF	TGTGCCAGCAGCTTCGTTGTAGCGGGAGGTACAGATACGCAGTATTTT
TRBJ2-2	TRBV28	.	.	CASSRVINTGELFF	TGTGCCAGCAGCCGAGTGATTAACACCGGGGAGCTGTTTTTT
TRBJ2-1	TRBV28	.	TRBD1	CASSALAADRGRDEQFF	TGTGCCAGCAGTGCCCTCGCCGCAGACAGGGGAAGAGATGAGCAGTTCTTC
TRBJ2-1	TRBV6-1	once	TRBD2	CASSEGTSGSNEQFF	TGTGCCAGCAGTGAAGGGACTAGCGGGAGCAATGAGCAGTTCTTC
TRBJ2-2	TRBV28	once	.	CASSPPGSLRGARYTGELFF	TGTGCCAGCAGTCCCCCCGGGTCCCTAAGAGGGGCTAGATACACCGGGGAGCTGTTTTTT
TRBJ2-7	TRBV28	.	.	CASSFDRRVSSYEQYF	TGTGCCAGCAGTTTCGACAGGCGGGTCAGCTCCTACGAGCAGTACTTC
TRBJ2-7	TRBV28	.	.	CASVTGEGEQYF	TGTGCCAGTGTGACAGGGGAGGGGGAGCAGTACTTC
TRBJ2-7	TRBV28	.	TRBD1	CASSAGTAYEQYF	TGTGCCAGCAGTGCCGGGACAGCTTACGAGCAGTACTTC
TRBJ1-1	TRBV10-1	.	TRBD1	CASSGGDRENENTEAFF	TGCGCCAGCAGTGGAGGGGACAGGGAAAATGAGAACACTGAAGCTTTCTTT
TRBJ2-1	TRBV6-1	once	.	CASSGWDSGLEQFF	TGTGCCAGCAGTGGTTGGGACTCTGGACTTGAGCAGTTCTTC
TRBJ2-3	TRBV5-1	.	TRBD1	CASSLDQGGTDTQYF	TGCGCCAGCAGCTTGGACCAGGGGGGCACAGATACGCAGTATTTT
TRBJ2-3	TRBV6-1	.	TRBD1	CASSEVGGEMTDTQYF	TGTGCCAGCAGTGAAGTAGGGGGCGAGATGACAGATACGCAGTATTTT
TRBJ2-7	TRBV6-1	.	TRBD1	CASRSGTGNYEQYF	TGTGCCAGCAGATCCGGGACAGGGAACTACGAGCAGTACTTC
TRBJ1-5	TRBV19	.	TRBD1	CASTATGEISQPQHF	TGTGCCAGTACCGCGACAGGGGAAATTTCTCAGCCCCAGCATTTT
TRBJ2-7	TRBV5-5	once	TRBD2	CASSAWEGRDYEQYF	TGTGCCAGCAGCGCGTGGGAGGGACGGGACTACGAGCAGTACTTC
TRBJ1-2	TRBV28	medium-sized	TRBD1	CASSSPPGMDRGERGGGYTF	TGTGCCAGCAGTTCCCCCCCTGGCATGGACAGGGGGGAACGTGGGGGAGGCTACACCTTC
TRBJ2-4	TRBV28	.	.	CASRPTVETAYEAKNIQYF	TGTGCCAGCAGACCAACTGTGGAGACAGCATATGAAGCCAAAAACATTCAGTACTTC
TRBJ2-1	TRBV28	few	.	CASSLYTENEQFF	TGTGCCAGCAGTTTATACACGGAAAATGAGCAGTTCTTC
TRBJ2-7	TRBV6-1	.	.	CASSESPFYEQYF	TGTGCCAGCAGTGAATCGCCATTCTACGAGCAGTACTTC
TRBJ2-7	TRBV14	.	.	CASSQDEADHEQYF	TGTGCCAGCAGCCAAGACGAGGCGGACCACGAGCAGTACTTC
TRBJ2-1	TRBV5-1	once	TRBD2	CASSLGGLVRDEQFF	TGCGCCAGCAGCTTGGGGGGACTAGTGAGGGATGAGCAGTTCTTC
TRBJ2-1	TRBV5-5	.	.	CASSLEWLAFSSYNEQFF	TGTGCCAGCAGCTTGGAGTGGTTGGCCTTTAGCTCCTACAATGAGCAGTTCTTC
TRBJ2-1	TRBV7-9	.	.	CASSGPGPANEQFF	TGTGCCAGCAGCGGGCCGGGGCCCGCAAATGAGCAGTTCTTC
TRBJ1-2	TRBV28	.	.	CASSPGSYGYTF	TGTGCCAGCAGTCCAGGGTCCTATGGCTACACCTTC
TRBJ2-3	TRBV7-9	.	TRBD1	CASSSTGTGEDTQYF	TGTGCCAGCAGCTCCACCGGGACAGGGGAAGATACGCAGTATTTT
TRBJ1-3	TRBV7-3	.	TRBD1	CASRNGLGRGINTIYF	TGTGCCAGCAGAAATGGCCTAGGCAGGGGGATAAACACCATATATTTT
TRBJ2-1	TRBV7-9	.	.	CASSSPRTGNNEQFF	TGTGCCAGCAGCTCCCCTCGGACGGGGAACAATGAGCAGTTCTTC
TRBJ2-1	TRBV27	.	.	CASSLYPPGASSYNEQFF	TGTGCCAGCAGTTTATATCCCCCCGGGGCGAGTTCCTACAATGAGCAGTTCTTC
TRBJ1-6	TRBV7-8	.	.	CASSWGGGRAPLHF	TGTGCCAGCAGCTGGGGTGGCGGCCGGGCACCCCTCCACTTT
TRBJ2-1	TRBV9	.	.	CASSVGDGDEQFF	TGTGCCAGCAGCGTAGGTGACGGCGATGAGCAGTTCTTC
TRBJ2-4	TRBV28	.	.	CASSPPRGRNIQYF	TGTGCCAGCAGTCCTCCCCGGGGTAGAAACATTCAGTACTTC
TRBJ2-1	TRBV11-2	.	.	CASSSWTVGNNEQFF	TGTGCCAGCAGCTCCTGGACAGTAGGTAACAATGAGCAGTTCTTC
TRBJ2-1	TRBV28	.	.	CASRRDPSYNEQFF	TGTGCCAGCAGGCGGGACCCCTCCTACAATGAGCAGTTCTTC